A single TCR beta chain is shown here with its context. Its target is unknown. Profiling relied on immunoSEQ multiplex PCR, and the TCRdb table lists in-frame clones only, not all of them. The repertoire holds about 5,400 clones, with approximately 80% as singletons. Over chemoradiotherapy, repertoires were sampled more than once. The data were taken from a study of chemoradiotherapy in HPV16-positive cancers. Looking at the study overall: Candidate HPV-specific clones and shared TCR motifs came from a couple of HPV16-positive patients. Study-wide results and caveats: Candidate HPV-specific clones and E7-related TCR motifs grew in tumor during treatment. HPV-specific T cells were functionally defined from only two HPV16-positive patients.

The receptor's source is a human donor with HPV-associated anogenital cancer. The sample was collected from a patient who underwent chemoradiotherapy.

CDR3 nucleotides: TGTGCCAGCAGCTACCAGGGGGCGGTCTCTGGAAACACCATATATTTT. Translated: CASSYQGAVSGNTIYF. This chain links TRBV7-9 with TRBJ1-3, with TRBD1 matching over 8 bases. Germline V CDR1 and CDR2: SEHNR, FQNEAQ (reference sequence). The V and J ends lost 4 bases and 0 bases, in that order; junction bases with no gene match: 5. This CDR3 spans 16 amino acids.